The 16 T cell receptor beta chains given below trace back to one sample, sequenced in a study of shared clonotypes between healthy human individuals. Using immunoSEQ multiplex PCR, the repertoire was profiled, and TCRdb retains in-frame clones only, with some absent. The sample consists of roughly 570,000 clones, roughly 98% of them appearing once. Naive CD8 populations comprised CD45RO-negative cells positively selected for CCR7, excluding terminally differentiated effector memory CD45RA+ cells. The specimen sequenced was naive CD8+ T cells sorted from blood. These receptors were obtained from a man in his thirties or forties in good health.

The rearrangement joins TRBV7-9 to TRBJ2-3; D is unresolved. CDR3 length: 15 residues. Trimming removed 5 bases from V and 2 bases from J, with 14 bases in between. Germline values: CDR1 SEHNR, CDR2 FQNEAQ (reference sequence). The CDR3 nucleotides read TGTGCCAGCAGCCTCGCGGAGTCTCCCACAGATACGCAGTATTTT. It encodes CASSLAESPTDTQYF.

Remarks on this clone: An end of the junction does not agree with germline; a read error may underlie this. This sequence joins TRBV19 and TRBJ2-1; D is perhaps TRBD1 (5 bases). This CDR3 spans 13 amino acids. Germline V gene data show CDR1 as LNHDA and CDR2 as SQIVND (reference sequence). CDR3 in DNA: TGTGCCAGCAGTAGACAGAACTACAATGAGCAGTTCTTC. Translation: CASSRQNYNEQFF.

The CDR3 spells CASSTWETQYF. The CDR3, as DNA: TGTGCCAGCAGTACGTGGGAGACCCAGTACTTC. The V call is TRBV28, the J call TRBJ2-5; no clear D gene. The V gene's germline CDR1 is MDHEN and CDR2 SYDVKM. This CDR3 spans 11 amino acids. V lost 5 bases to trimming and J lost 5 bases, with 6 bases between them.

The rearrangement uses TRBV15 and TRBJ2-7; 9 bases are a match to TRBD1. The ends lost 3 bases at V and 7 bases at J; junction bases unmatched: 13. Germline loops: CDR1 LNHNV, CDR2 YYDKDF (reference sequence). The CDR3 runs 16 residues. CDR3 in amino acids: CATSSAQDRGRGEQYF. CDR3 in DNA: TGTGCCACCAGCAGTGCACAGGACAGGGGAAGAGGGGAGCAGTACTTC. Variable domain in full (rest from reference TRBV15 and TRBJ2-7): DAMVIQNPRYQVTQFGKPVTLSCSQTLNHNVMYWYQQKSSQAPKLLFHYYDKDFNNEADTPDNFQSRRPNTSFCFLDIRSPGLGDTAMYLCATSSAQDRGRGEQYFGPGTRLTVT.

V gene TRBV27 combines with J gene TRBJ2-7; tentative D call: TRBD2 (7 bases). The germline V and J ends were trimmed by 4 bases and 3 bases, with 16 bases remaining between them. Germline CDR1 and CDR2: MNHEY and SMNVEV (reference sequence). This CDR3 comprises 15 residues. This CDR3 is CASSSLGEGHYEQYF. The CDR3 bases are TGTGCCAGCAGTTCCCTAGGGGAGGGACACTACGAGCAGTACTTC.

The chain links TRBV7-9 to TRBJ2-2; tentatively, D is TRBD1 (6 bases). There are 16 residues in the CDR3. The germline gives CDR1 SEHNR, CDR2 FQNEAQ (reference sequence). V dropped 6 bases and J dropped 7 bases, with 21 bases sitting between them. The CDR3 spells CASRAPGQPFSGELFF. The CDR3 region has the DNA TGTGCCAGCAGAGCGCCGGGACAACCCTTCAGCGGGGAGCTGTTTTTT.

The CDR3 DNA follows: TGTGCCAGCAGCCTTGGCCCAACTAGCACAGATACGCAGTATTTT. It translates to CASSLGPTSTDTQYF. The genes are TRBV7-8 and TRBJ2-3; D gene uncertain. The germline gives CDR1 SGHVS, CDR2 FQNEAQ. This CDR3 is built from 15 residues. V lost 5 bases and J lost 0, with 12 bases in between. Full variable domain (missing parts from reference TRBV7-8 and TRBJ2-3): GAGVSQSPRYKVAKRGQDVALRCDPISGHVSLFWYQQALGQGPEFLTYFQNEAQLDKSGLPSDRFFAERPEGSVSTLKIQRTQQEDSAVYLCASSLGPTSTDTQYFGPGTRLTVL.

The chain uses TRBV15 and TRBJ2-5; D not resolved. Trimming shortened V by 6 bases and J by 4 bases, and 15 bases separated the two germline ends. Per germline, CDR1 LNHNV and CDR2 YYDKDF (reference sequence). This CDR3 comprises 14 residues. The CDR3, as DNA: TGTGCCACCAGAGATCCTTTCGGTCCAGAGACCCAGTACTTC. Encoded protein: CATRDPFGPETQYF. Based on the CDR3 plus reference TRBV15 and TRBJ2-5, the full variable domain is DAMVIQNPRYQVTQFGKPVTLSCSQTLNHNVMYWYQQKSSQAPKLLFHYYDKDFNNEADTPDNFQSRRPNTSFCFLDIRSPGLGDTAMYLCATRDPFGPETQYFGPGTRLLVL.

The CDR3 nucleotides are TGTGCCATCAGTGCTTCCAGGGGGGAGACCCAGTACTTC. It specifies CAISASRGETQYF. This rearrangement joins TRBV10-3 to TRBJ2-5, with TRBD1 identical over 7 bases. CDR3 length: 13 residues. Germline assignment: CDR1 ENHRY and CDR2 SYGVKD. Unmatched junction bases numbered 4, after V lost 4 bases and J lost 5 bases.

The chain uses TRBV7-9 and TRBJ1-2, with D perhaps matching TRBD1 (5 bases). Trimming cost V 5 bases and J 4 bases, with 11 bases left between them. Germline CDR1 reads SEHNR; CDR2 reads FQNEAQ (reference sequence). The CDR3 contains 13 residues. The CDR3 coding sequence is TGTGCCAGCAGCCCCGGGGACGTCTATGGCTACACCTTC. This gives the protein CASSPGDVYGYTF. Full variable domain (outside the CDR3, taken from reference TRBV7-9 and TRBJ1-2): DTGVSQNPRHKITKRGQNVTFRCDPISEHNRLYWYRQTLGQGPEFLTYFQNEAQLEKSRLLSDRFSAERPKGSFSTLEIQRTEQGDSAMYLCASSPGDVYGYTFGSGTRLTVV.

This clone came up once. The CDR3 DNA reads as TGTGCCAGCAGCGTAGATCCAGGGCCAGATACGCAGTATTTT. This sequence encodes CASSVDPGPDTQYF. J is TRBJ2-3 and V is TRBV9, with a possible D match to TRBD1 (5 bases). Deletions cut 0 bases from V and 4 bases from J, with 9 bases between. This CDR3 has 14 residues. CDR1 and CDR2 (germline): SGDLS, YYNGEE. Full variable domain (remainder filled in from reference TRBV9 and TRBJ2-3): DSGVTQTPKHLITATGQRVTLRCSPRSGDLSVYWYQQSLDQGLQFLIQYYNGEERAKGNILERFSAQQFPDLHSELNLSSLELGDSALYFCASSVDPGPDTQYFGPGTRLTVL.

The CDR3 DNA reads TGTGCCAGTATAGGCAACACCGGGGAGCTGTTTTTT. It codes for CASIGNTGELFF. This chain uses TRBV7-6 with TRBJ2-2; D is ambiguous. CDR1 is SGHVS, CDR2 FNYEAQ, per germline. This CDR3 is 12 amino acids long. V lost 9 bases and J lost 2, with 7 bases in between.

The chain carries TRBV11-2 and TRBJ1-1, with D possibly being TRBD1 (5 bases). V was trimmed by 7 bases and J by 1 base, leaving 13 bases between them. The CDR3 runs 14 residues. Germline assignment: CDR1 SGHAT and CDR2 FQNNGV. The CDR3 bases are TGTGCCAGCATCCGGGGCATACAGAACACTGAAGCTTTCTTT. Residues: CASIRGIQNTEAFF.

This rearrangement joins TRBV20-1 to TRBJ2-5, with 8 bases identical to TRBD1. The CDR3 covers 11 residues. Germline V gives CDR1 DFQATT, CDR2 SNEGSKA (reference sequence). The CDR3 region is CRADREETQYF. The DNA of the CDR3 is TGCAGGGCGGACAGGGAAGAGACCCAGTACTTC.

This chain joins TRBV28 and TRBJ2-1; D is ambiguous. Germline assignment: CDR1 MDHEN and CDR2 SYDVKM. Trimming shortened V by 3 bases and J by 5 bases, and 5 bases separated the two germline ends. CDR3 length: 12 residues. CDR3 sequence reads: CASSFYNNEQFF. CDR3 nucleotides: TGTGCCAGCAGTTTCTATAACAATGAGCAGTTCTTC.

The rearrangement joins TRBV11-2 to TRBJ2-4; 10 bases are a match to TRBD1. Germline V lookup: CDR1 SGHAT, CDR2 FQNNGV. V lost 0 bases to trimming and J lost 2 bases; unmatched junction nucleotides: 13. This CDR3 is 20 amino acids long. CDR3 bases: TGTGCCAGCAGCTTAGATTACGGGACAGGGGCTTGGGGATCCAAAAACATTCAGTACTTC. This gives the protein CASSLDYGTGAWGSKNIQYF.